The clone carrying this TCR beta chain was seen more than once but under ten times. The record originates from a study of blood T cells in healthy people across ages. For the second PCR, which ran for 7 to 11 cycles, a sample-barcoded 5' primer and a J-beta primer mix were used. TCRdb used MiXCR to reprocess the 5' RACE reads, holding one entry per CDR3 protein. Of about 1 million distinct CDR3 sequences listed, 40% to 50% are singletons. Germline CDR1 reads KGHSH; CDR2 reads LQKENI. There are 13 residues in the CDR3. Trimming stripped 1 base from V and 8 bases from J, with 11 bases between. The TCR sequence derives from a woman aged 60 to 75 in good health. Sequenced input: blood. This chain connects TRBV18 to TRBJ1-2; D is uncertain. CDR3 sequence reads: CASSPREGQGYTF. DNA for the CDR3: TGTGCCAGCTCACCACGGGAAGGGCAGGGCTACACCTTC.